This TCR beta chain appears in the sequencing data of a study of pediatric ulcerative colitis. The method was immunoSEQ multiplex PCR; TCRdb's version includes in-frame clones alone and lacks a portion of them. The sample holds tens of thousands of clones, about 90% seen once. Study observations and caveats: Compared with controls, ulcerative colitis showed greater blood-rectum clone sharing.

Comments on this clone: Its specificity is unknown.

V lost 1 base and J 0 bases, leaving 11 bases between the germline ends. The CDR3 runs to 17 residues. CDR1 is SGDLS and CDR2 is YYNGEE in the germline V gene. The J gene is TRBJ2-6, the V gene TRBV9; a weak D match, TRBD1 (6 bases). Sequencing input: blood. The clonotype originates from a boy aged 10-17 years who was a control in a study of pediatric ulcerative colitis. The CDR3 DNA reads TGTGCCAGCAGCGTAAAGGGGACATCCTCTGGGGCCAACGTCCTGACTTTC. It is translated as CASSVKGTSSGANVLTF. Looking up the rest from reference TRBV9 and TRBJ2-6 gives the full variable domain: DSGVTQTPKHLITATGQRVTLRCSPRSGDLSVYWYQQSLDQGLQFLIQYYNGEERAKGNILERFSAQQFPDLHSELNLSSLELGDSALYFCASSVKGTSSGANVLTFGAGSRLTVL.